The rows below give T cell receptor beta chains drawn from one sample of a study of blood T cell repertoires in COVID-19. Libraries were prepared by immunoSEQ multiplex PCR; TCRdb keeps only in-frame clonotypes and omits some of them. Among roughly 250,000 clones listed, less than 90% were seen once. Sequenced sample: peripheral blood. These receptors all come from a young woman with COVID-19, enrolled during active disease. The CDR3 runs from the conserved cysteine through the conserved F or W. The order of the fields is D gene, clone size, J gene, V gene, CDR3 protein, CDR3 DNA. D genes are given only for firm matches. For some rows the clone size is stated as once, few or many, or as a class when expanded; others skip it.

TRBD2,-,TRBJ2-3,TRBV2,CASSETLAGGRTDTQYF,TGTGCCAGCAGTGAAACCCTAGCGGGGGGGCGTACAGATACGCAGTATTTT
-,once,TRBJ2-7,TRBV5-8,CASNKYEQYF,TGTGCCAGCAACAAGTACGAGCAGTACTTC
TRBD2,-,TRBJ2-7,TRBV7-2,CASSLRLAGGPYEQYF,TGTGCCAGCAGCTTAAGGCTAGCGGGGGGCCCCTACGAGCAGTACTTC
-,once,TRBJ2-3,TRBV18,CASSPFAETDTQYF,TGTGCCAGCTCACCATTTGCCGAGACAGATACGCAGTATTTT
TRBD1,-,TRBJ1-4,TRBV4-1,CASMGQYATNEKLFF,TGCGCCAGCATGGGACAGTATGCAACTAATGAAAAACTGTTTTTT
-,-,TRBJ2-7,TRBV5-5,CASSLGAWSYEQYF,TGTGCCAGCAGCTTGGGGGCATGGTCCTACGAGCAGTACTTC
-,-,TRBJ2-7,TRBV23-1,CASSQSSGCENHYEQYF,TGCGCCAGCAGTCAATCGAGCGGGTGCGAAAATCACTACGAGCAGTACTTC
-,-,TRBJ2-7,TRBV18,CASSPRRRDSFSGEQYF,TGTGCCAGCTCACCACGGAGAAGGGACTCTTTTAGCGGCGAGCAGTACTTC
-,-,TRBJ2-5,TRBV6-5,CASRSLGVERETQYF,TGTGCCAGCAGGAGTCTGGGCGTAGAACGGGAGACCCAGTACTTC
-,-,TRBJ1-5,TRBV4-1,CASSQVGQKYSNQPQHF,TGCGCCAGCAGCCAAGTAGGACAGAAGTATAGCAATCAGCCCCAGCATTTT
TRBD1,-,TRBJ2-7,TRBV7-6,CASSPGQGSAGEQYF,TGTGCCAGCAGCCCCGGACAGGGGTCGGCTGGAGAGCAGTACTTC
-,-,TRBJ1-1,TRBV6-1,CASSARDTFVGNTEAFF,TGTGCCAGCAGTGCCCGGGACACCTTTGTGGGTAACACTGAAGCTTTCTTT
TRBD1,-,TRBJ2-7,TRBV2,CASSTGTGTPYEQYF,TGTGCCAGCAGTACCGGGACAGGGACACCCTACGAGCAGTACTTC
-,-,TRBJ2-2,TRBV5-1,CASKLMGASTGELFF,TGCGCCAGCAAACTGATGGGGGCCTCCACCGGGGAGCTGTTTTTT
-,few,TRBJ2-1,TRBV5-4,CASSLGQYSYNEQFF,TGTGCCAGCAGCTTGGGACAGTACTCCTACAATGAGCAGTTCTTC
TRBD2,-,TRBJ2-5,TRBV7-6,CASSLGGLAGQETQYF,TGTGCCAGCAGCTTAGGGGGACTAGCGGGTCAAGAGACCCAGTACTTC
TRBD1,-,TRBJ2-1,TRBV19,CASSRTGGFYNEQFF,TGTGCCAGTAGTCGGACAGGGGGCTTCTACAATGAGCAGTTCTTC
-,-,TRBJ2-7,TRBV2,CASTRTYEQYF,TGTGCCAGCACCAGGACCTACGAGCAGTACTTC
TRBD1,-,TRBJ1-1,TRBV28,CASRTTGDTEAFF,TGTGCCAGCAGGACGACAGGGGACACTGAAGCTTTCTTT
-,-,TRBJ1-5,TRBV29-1,CSVASGYGQPQHF,TGCAGCGTCGCCTCAGGGTACGGTCAGCCCCAGCATTTT
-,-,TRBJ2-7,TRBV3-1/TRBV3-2,CASSQEGWGLQSSYEQYF,TGTGCCAGCAGCCAAGAAGGGTGGGGACTCCAAAGCTCCTACGAGCAGTACTTC
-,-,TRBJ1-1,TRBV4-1,CASSQRPLPKLYTEAFF,TGCGCCAGCAGCCAACGTCCACTCCCAAAACTCTACACTGAAGCTTTCTTT
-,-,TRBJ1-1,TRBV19,CASSMIGGNTEAFF,TGTGCCAGTAGTATGATAGGGGGTAACACTGAAGCTTTCTTT
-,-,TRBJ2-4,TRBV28,CATLEAGLAKNIQYF,TGTGCCACCTTGGAAGCAGGACTAGCCAAAAACATTCAGTACTTC
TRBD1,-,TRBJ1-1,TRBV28,CAIIGQGEAFF,TGTGCCATCATAGGACAGGGGGAAGCTTTCTTT
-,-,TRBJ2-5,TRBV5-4,CASSHRQGLGLGETQYF,TGTGCCAGCAGTCACCGTCAGGGGTTAGGTCTAGGAGAGACCCAGTACTTC
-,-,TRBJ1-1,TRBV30,CAWSSRWGRYSTEAFF,TGTGCCTGGAGTTCTCGGTGGGGGCGATACTCCACTGAAGCTTTCTTT
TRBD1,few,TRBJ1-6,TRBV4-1,CASSSQTGLNSPLHF,TGCGCCAGCAGCTCTCAGACAGGGTTGAATTCACCCCTCCACTTT
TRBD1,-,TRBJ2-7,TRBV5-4,CASSSRDRSSYEQYF,TGTGCCAGCAGCTCCCGGGACAGGAGCTCCTACGAGCAGTACTTC
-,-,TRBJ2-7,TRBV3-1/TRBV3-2,CASSPRGRGARGEQYF,TGTGCCAGCAGCCCGCGGGGAAGGGGCGCCCGTGGCGAGCAGTACTTC
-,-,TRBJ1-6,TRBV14,CASSQRRGSSPLHF,TGTGCCAGCAGCCAGCGACGGGGGAGTTCACCCCTCCACTTT
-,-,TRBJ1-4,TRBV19,CASSRGLEKLFF,TGTGCCAGTAGTAGGGGACTTGAAAAACTGTTTTTT
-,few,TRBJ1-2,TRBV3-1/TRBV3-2,CASSQESSRVVHGYTF,TGTGCCAGCAGCCAAGAGTCCTCGCGTGTGGTCCATGGCTACACCTTC
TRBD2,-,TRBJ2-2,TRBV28,CASRLAGGYTGELFF,TGTGCCAGCAGGCTAGCGGGGGGTTACACCGGGGAGCTGTTTTTT
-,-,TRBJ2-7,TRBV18,CASSPVQARIYEQYF,TGTGCCAGCTCACCGGTTCAGGCCCGAATCTACGAGCAGTACTTC
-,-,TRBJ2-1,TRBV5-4,CASSLGLDSNEQFF,TGTGCCAGCAGCTTGGGCCTTGACAGCAATGAGCAGTTCTTC
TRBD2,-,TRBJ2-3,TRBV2,CASVAGPTDTQYF,TGTGCCAGTGTAGCGGGGCCCACAGATACGCAGTATTTT
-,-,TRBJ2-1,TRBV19,CASSIRDTYNEQFF,TGTGCCAGTAGTATTAGGGACACCTACAATGAGCAGTTCTTC
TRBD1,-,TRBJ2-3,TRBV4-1,CASRRTGFADTQYF,TGCGCCAGCAGGCGGACAGGGTTTGCAGATACGCAGTATTTT
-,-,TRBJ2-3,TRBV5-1,CASIKEKPTDTQYF,TGCGCCAGCATAAAGGAGAAACCCACAGATACGCAGTATTTT
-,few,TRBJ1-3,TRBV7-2,CASSFQGRHPGNTIYF,TGTGCCAGCAGCTTCCAGGGTAGGCACCCAGGAAACACCATATATTTT
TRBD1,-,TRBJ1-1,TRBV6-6,CASRVDRAAFF,TGTGCCAGCAGAGTGGACAGGGCAGCTTTCTTT
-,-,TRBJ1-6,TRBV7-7,CASSLSEGSPLHF,TGTGCCAGCAGCCTGTCGGAGGGATCACCCCTCCACTTT
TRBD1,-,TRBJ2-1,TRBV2,CATPDRDRPIEAGNEQFF,TGTGCCACCCCTGACCGGGACAGACCCATCGAAGCAGGCAATGAGCAGTTCTTC
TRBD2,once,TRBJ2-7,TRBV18,CASSPPDSGGQSSYEQYF,TGTGCCAGCTCACCACCGGATAGCGGGGGCCAAAGCTCCTACGAGCAGTACTTC
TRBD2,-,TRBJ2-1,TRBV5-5,CASSSGGGAYNEQFF,TGTGCCAGCAGCTCCGGCGGGGGGGCATACAATGAGCAGTTCTTC
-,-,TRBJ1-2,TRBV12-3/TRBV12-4,CASSFSVNYGYTF,TGTGCCAGCAGTTTCTCAGTTAACTATGGCTACACCTTC
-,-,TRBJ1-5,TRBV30,CAWAKGNSNQPQHF,TGTGCCTGGGCCAAGGGGAATAGCAATCAGCCCCAGCATTTT